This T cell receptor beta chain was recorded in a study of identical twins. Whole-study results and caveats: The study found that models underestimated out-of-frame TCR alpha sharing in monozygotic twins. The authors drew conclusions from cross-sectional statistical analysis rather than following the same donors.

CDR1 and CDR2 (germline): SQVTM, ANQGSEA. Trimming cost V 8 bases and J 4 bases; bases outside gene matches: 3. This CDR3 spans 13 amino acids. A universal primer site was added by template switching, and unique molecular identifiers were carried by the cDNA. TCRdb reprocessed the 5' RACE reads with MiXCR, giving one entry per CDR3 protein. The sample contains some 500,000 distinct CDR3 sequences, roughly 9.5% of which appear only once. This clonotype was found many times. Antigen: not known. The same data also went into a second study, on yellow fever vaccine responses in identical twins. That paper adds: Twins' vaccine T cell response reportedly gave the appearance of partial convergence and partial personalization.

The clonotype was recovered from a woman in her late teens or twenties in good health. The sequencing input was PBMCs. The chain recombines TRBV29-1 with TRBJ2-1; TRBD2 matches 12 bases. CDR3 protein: CSTLAGGYNEQFF. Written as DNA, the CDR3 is TGCAGCACCCTAGCGGGGGGGTACAATGAGCAGTTCTTC.